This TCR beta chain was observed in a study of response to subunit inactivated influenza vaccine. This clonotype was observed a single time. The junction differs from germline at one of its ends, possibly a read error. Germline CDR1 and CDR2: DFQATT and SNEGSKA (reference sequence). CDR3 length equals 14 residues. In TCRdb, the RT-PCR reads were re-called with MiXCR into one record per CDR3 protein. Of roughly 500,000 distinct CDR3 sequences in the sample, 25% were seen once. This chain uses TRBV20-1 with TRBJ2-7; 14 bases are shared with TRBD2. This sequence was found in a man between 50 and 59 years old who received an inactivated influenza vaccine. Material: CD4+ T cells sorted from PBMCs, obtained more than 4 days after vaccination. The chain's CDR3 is CSARTSGRAYEQYF. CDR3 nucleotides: TGCAGTGCTAGGACTAGCGGGAGGGCCTATGAGCAGTACTTC.